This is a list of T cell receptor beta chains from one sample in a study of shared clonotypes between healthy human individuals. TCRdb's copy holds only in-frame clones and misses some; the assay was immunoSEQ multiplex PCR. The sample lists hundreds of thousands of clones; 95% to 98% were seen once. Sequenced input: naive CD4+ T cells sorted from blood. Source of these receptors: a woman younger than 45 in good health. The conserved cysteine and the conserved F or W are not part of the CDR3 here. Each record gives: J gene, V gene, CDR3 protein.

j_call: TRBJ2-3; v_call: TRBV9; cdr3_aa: ASSVGTSGRAGTDTQY
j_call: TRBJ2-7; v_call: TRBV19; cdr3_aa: ASMRTEGPYEQY
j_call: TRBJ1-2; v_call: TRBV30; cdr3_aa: AWNRDIHGYT
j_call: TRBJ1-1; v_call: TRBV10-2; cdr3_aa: ASSSGTGTTEAF
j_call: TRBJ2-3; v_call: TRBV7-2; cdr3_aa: ASSDRLAGRTDTQY
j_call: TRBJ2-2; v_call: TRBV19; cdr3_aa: ASSIQGVPNTGELF
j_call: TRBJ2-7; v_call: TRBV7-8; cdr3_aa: ASSLERTRLYEQY
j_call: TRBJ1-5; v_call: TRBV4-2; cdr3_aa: ASSQEVFALYSNQPQH
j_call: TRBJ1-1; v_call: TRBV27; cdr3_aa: ASSNWGTVGTEAF
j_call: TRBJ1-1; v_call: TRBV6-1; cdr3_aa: ASSVRGPNTEAF
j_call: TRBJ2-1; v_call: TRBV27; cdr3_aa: ASSFGTLRPYNEQF
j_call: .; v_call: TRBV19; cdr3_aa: ASTAEGRGLREQY
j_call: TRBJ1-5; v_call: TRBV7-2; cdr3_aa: ASSPWDRGGQPQH
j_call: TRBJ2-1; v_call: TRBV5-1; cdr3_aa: ASSPTSGTSYNEQF
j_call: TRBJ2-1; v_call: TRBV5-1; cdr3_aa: ASSLVSSGRADEQF
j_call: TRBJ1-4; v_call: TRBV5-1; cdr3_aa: ASSQGSDEKLF
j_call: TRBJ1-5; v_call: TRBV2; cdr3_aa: ASSDRGGQPQH
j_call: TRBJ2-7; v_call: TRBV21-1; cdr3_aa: ASSKGSGSQY
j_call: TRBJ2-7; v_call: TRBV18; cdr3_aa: ASSPPSGPPTGEQY
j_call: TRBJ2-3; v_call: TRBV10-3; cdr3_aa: AISESRQAVQDTQY
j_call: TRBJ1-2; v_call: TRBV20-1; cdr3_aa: SARRGDGYT
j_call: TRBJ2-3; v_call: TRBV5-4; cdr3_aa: ASSLRLAGVTDTQY
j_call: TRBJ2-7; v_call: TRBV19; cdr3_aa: ASSIMGTGNYEQY